One sample yielded the 30 T cell receptor beta chains listed below, sequenced in a study of T cells in tumors and immune-related adverse events. Assay: immunoSEQ multiplex PCR; the TCRdb copy retains only in-frame clones and omits some. The sample includes around 700 clones, roughly 90% of them seen just once. Sample: kidney tissue, taken from a patient treated with anti-PD-1 therapy. The receptors shown here come from a female donor with metastatic renal cell carcinoma.

V is TRBV14 and J is TRBJ1-4; 11 bases fit TRBD1. The V segment lost 10 bases and the J segment 3 bases; nucleotides outside the gene matches: 13. The germline V gene has CDR1 SGHDN and CDR2 FVKESK. This CDR3 comprises 17 residues. The CDR3 DNA is TGTGCCAATGGGACAGGGGGAGGGGTTGCAGCTAATGAAAAACTGTTTTTT. Translating gives CANGTGGGVAANEKLFF.

The genes are TRBV5-1 and TRBJ1-1, with 7 positions matching TRBD1. The ends lost 7 bases at V and 0 bases at J; junction bases unmatched: 3. This CDR3 region has 13 residues. The V gene's germline CDR1 is SGHRS and CDR2 YFSETQ. The CDR3 loop reads CASGTDMNTEAFF. CDR3 nucleotides: TGCGCCAGCGGGACAGACATGAACACTGAAGCTTTCTTT.

Worth noting for this clone: At one end, the junction sequence differs from germline, possibly due to a read error. The chain recombines TRBV5-1 with TRBJ2-1; TRBD1 might be the D (8 bases). The CDR3 totals 14 residues. Per germline, CDR1 SGHRS and CDR2 YFSETQ. CDR3 residues: CASTDRGGYNQQFF. In nucleotides, the CDR3 is TGCGCCAGCACCGACAGGGGAGGGTACAATCAGCAGTTCTTC.

This clone has only one observation. The chain links TRBV5-1 to TRBJ2-1; 15 bases agree with TRBD2. The germline CDR1 and CDR2 sequences are SGHRS and YFSETQ. V lost 2 bases to trimming and J lost 1 base; unmatched junction nucleotides: 1. CDR3 size: 17 residues. As DNA, the CDR3 is TGCGCCAGCAGCTTAGGACTAGCGGGAGGGTCCTACAATGAGCAGTTCTTC. It translates to CASSLGLAGGSYNEQFF.

The rearrangement links TRBV7-6 to TRBJ2-1; D is possibly TRBD1 (6 bases). The CDR3 contains 15 residues. Trimming pared 1 base from V and 5 bases from J, leaving 12 bases between. Germline assignment: CDR1 SGHVS and CDR2 FNYEAQ. In nucleotides, the CDR3 is TGTGCCAGCAGCTTAGAACAGGGTAGGCACAATGAGCAGTTCTTC. Translating it yields CASSLEQGRHNEQFF.

The chain has TRBV7-9 and TRBJ2-1; perhaps TRBD2 as D (5 bases). Germline V CDR1 and CDR2: SEHNR, FQNEAQ (reference sequence). CDR3 size: 16 residues. Trimming took off 5 bases at V and 0 bases at J, with 14 bases between the two ends. CDR3 DNA: TGTGCCAGCAGCGCGCCCGGGATAAGCTCCTACAATGAGCAGTTCTTC. The encoded protein is CASSAPGISSYNEQFF. Based on the CDR3 plus reference TRBV7-9 and TRBJ2-1, the full variable domain is DTGVSQNPRHKITKRGQNVTFRCDPISEHNRLYWYRQTLGQGPEFLTYFQNEAQLEKSRLLSDRFSAERPKGSFSTLEIQRTEQGDSAMYLCASSAPGISSYNEQFFGPGTRLTVL.

This clone showed up just a few times. This CDR3 reads CASSLSGAPIQETQYF. CDR3 DNA: TGCGCCAGCAGCTTGTCGGGAGCTCCGATCCAAGAGACCCAGTACTTC. The rearrangement links TRBV5-1 to TRBJ2-5; D perhaps matches TRBD2 (6 bases). This CDR3 contains 16 residues. V was shortened by 1 base and J by 1 base, with 14 bases between the two germline ends. Germline CDR1 reads SGHRS; CDR2 reads YFSETQ. Full variable domain (remainder filled in from reference TRBV5-1 and TRBJ2-5): KAGVTQTPRYLIKTRGQQVTLSCSPISGHRSVSWYQQTPGQGLQFLFEYFSETQRNKGNFPGRFSGRQFSNSRSEMNVSTLELGDSALYLCASSLSGAPIQETQYFGPGTRLLVL.

The CDR3 DNA follows: TGTGCCAGCAGCTTTCCGTGGACAGGAACAAAGAAAAACACTGAAGCTTTCTTT. Translating it yields CASSFPWTGTKKNTEAFF. The chain carries TRBV12-1 and TRBJ1-1; TRBD1 was called by the table and not checked on the DNA. TRBV12-1 is a known pseudogene. CDR3 length equals 18 residues.

This CDR3 reads CASSSDPAETQYF. DNA for the CDR3: TGCGCCAGCAGCTCGGACCCCGCTGAGACCCAGTACTTC. The V and J genes are TRBV5-1 and TRBJ2-5, with no clear D. Germline assignment: CDR1 SGHRS and CDR2 YFSETQ. V lost 3 bases to trimming and J lost 5 bases, with 11 bases between them. The CDR3 totals 13 residues.

The CDR3 reads CAWSPSGLVKQFF. The CDR3 bases are TGTGCCTGGAGTCCATCGGGACTAGTAAAGCAGTTCTTC. The genes are TRBV30 and TRBJ2-1, with 8 positions matching TRBD2. This CDR3 comprises 13 residues. Per germline, CDR1 GTSNPN and CDR2 SVGIG (reference sequence). J gave up 11 bases and V 2 bases, and 8 bases lay outside the gene matches.

This chain links TRBV5-4 with TRBJ2-1, with TRBD2 matching over 9 bases. From germline, CDR1 is SGHNT and CDR2 YYREEE (reference sequence). CDR3 size: 15 residues. The junction had 9 bases not matched to a gene; V was cut back by 7 bases and J by 4 bases. The CDR3 spells CASFRSLAGYNEQFF. CDR3 nucleotides: TGTGCCAGCTTCCGGAGCCTAGCGGGATACAATGAGCAGTTCTTC.

V usage is TRBV7-2 and J usage is TRBJ2-5, with D unresolved. V lost 5 bases, J lost 7 bases, and 8 bases lay in between. CDR1 is SGHTA and CDR2 is FQGNSA in the germline V gene. CDR3 length: 11 amino acids. In nucleotides, the CDR3 is TGTGCCAGCAGCCGGTTTGGGACCCAGTACTTC. Protein: CASSRFGTQYF.

The chain employs TRBV7-9 and TRBJ1-4; a weak D match, TRBD1 (5 bases). V lost 5 bases and J 4 bases, leaving 17 bases between the germline ends. The CDR3 is 16 residues long. In germline, CDR1 is SEHNR, CDR2 FQNEAQ (reference sequence). CDR3 in amino acids: CASSPRQSGFNEKLFF. The CDR3 region has the DNA TGTGCCAGCAGCCCCCGACAGTCCGGTTTTAATGAAAAACTGTTTTTT.

V usage is TRBV5-1 and J usage is TRBJ1-4, with a weak D call TRBD1 (6 bases). V was cut by 7 bases and J by 4 bases, with 17 bases left in between. The CDR3 runs to 15 residues. CDR1 and CDR2 from the germline V gene are SGHRS and YFSETQ. The CDR3 sequence is CASSPQGQGNEKLFF. The DNA for the CDR3 is TGCGCCAGCTCTCCCCAGGGGCAGGGTAATGAAAAACTGTTTTTT.

DNA of the CDR3: TGCGCCAGCATGCCCGGGGGTATAACAGATACGCAGTATTTT. Translation: CASMPGGITDTQYF. The chain joins TRBV10-2 to TRBJ2-3; possible D gene TRBD2, 6 bases. V was shortened by 7 bases and J by 3 bases, with 14 bases between the two germline ends. Germline V lookup: CDR1 WSHSY, CDR2 SAAADI. CDR3 length: 14 amino acids.

This clone has only one observation. This chain joins TRBV2 and TRBJ2-3, with D unresolved. Trimming pared 1 base from V and 2 bases from J, leaving 1 base between. The CDR3 runs to 12 residues. Germline V lookup: CDR1 SNHLY, CDR2 FYNNEI. CDR3 bases: TGTGCCAGCAGTGAAGACACAGATACGCAGTATTTT. It codes for CASSEDTDTQYF.

V and J are TRBV4-3 and TRBJ2-5, with a possible D match to TRBD1 (6 bases). CDR3 size: 13 residues. Trimming stripped 0 bases from V and 7 bases from J, with 9 bases between. Germline V gene sequence: CDR1 LGHNA, CDR2 YSLEER. CDR3 loop: CASSQEGGWTQYF. The CDR3 DNA sequence: TGCGCCAGCAGCCAAGAAGGGGGATGGACCCAGTACTTC.

The chain links TRBV5-1 to TRBJ2-7, with TRBD1 identical over 10 bases. The CDR3 runs 15 residues. The J segment lost 3 bases and the V segment lost 1 base, leaving 4 bases of the junction unmatched. Germline V lookup: CDR1 SGHRS, CDR2 YFSETQ. CDR3 nucleotide sequence: TGCGCCAGCAGCTTGTGGGGGACAGGGGACTACGAGCAGTACTTC. This encodes CASSLWGTGDYEQYF.

Regarding this clone: One junction end disagrees with the germline gene, perhaps due to a read error. The chain has TRBV7-8 and TRBJ2-4; D could derive from TRBD1 or TRBD2 (6 bases each). The CDR3 spans 14 residues. Germline values: CDR1 SGHVS, CDR2 FQNEAQ. CDR3 protein: CASGGGIAKNIQYF. The CDR3 coding sequence is TGTGCCAGTGGGGGCGGGATAGCCAAAAACATTCAGTATTTC.

V and J are TRBV5-1 and TRBJ2-1; tentative D call: TRBD2 (5 bases). The CDR3 runs to 15 residues. Trimming stripped 0 bases from V and 3 bases from J, with 10 bases between. The V gene's germline CDR1 is SGHRS and CDR2 YFSETQ. CDR3 in DNA: TGCGCCAGCAGCTTGGGAGGGTCAAGCTACAATGAGCAGTTCTTC. Its translation: CASSLGGSSYNEQFF.

For this clone: One end of the junction fails to match germline, which may point to a read error. The genes are TRBV10-1 and TRBJ2-3, with D unresolved. The CDR3 runs 13 residues. Germline-derived CDR1 and CDR2 are WNHNN and SYGVQD (reference sequence). The CDR3 spells CASSGNTERTQYF. In nucleotides, the CDR3 is TGCGCTAGCAGTGGGAACACGGAGCGTACGCAGTATTTT.

This chain uses TRBV4-2 with TRBJ1-3, with 8 bases matching TRBD1. This CDR3 is 17 amino acids long. J was trimmed by 3 bases and V by 1 base; bases with no gene match: 8. Germline V gene lookup returns CDR1 LGHNA and CDR2 YNFKEQ. This CDR3 is CASSQGLGQGYGNTIYF. In DNA form, the CDR3 reads TGTGCCAGCAGCCAAGGATTAGGACAGGGCTATGGAAACACCATATATTTT.

This chain links TRBV15 with TRBJ2-5; TRBD2 matches at 12 bases. J was trimmed by 0 bases and V by 2 bases; bases with no gene match: 7. The CDR3 spans 18 residues. CDR1 and CDR2 (germline): LNHNV, YYDKDF (reference sequence). The CDR3 loop reads CATSRMVTSGGYQETQYF. In DNA, the CDR3 is TGTGCCACCAGCAGAATGGTCACTAGCGGGGGGTACCAAGAGACCCAGTACTTC.

The V and J genes are TRBV19 and TRBJ1-5; unclear D gene. V shed 5 bases and J shed 10 bases, with 12 bases lying between them. The germline gives CDR1 LNHDA, CDR2 SQIVND (reference sequence). This CDR3 is built from 12 residues. The CDR3 DNA reads as TGTGCCAGTAGTTCTGGATACCTCCCCCAGCATTTT. Encoded protein: CASSSGYLPQHF.

This chain uses TRBV7-8 with TRBJ2-3; TRBD1 agrees at 7 bases. CDR1 is SGHVS, CDR2 FQNEAQ, per germline. Trimming cost V 4 bases and J 0 bases; bases outside gene matches: 1. The CDR3 loop spans 14 amino acids. The CDR3 region has the DNA TGTGCCAGCAGCTCGGACAGGAGCACAGATACGCAGTATTTT. Amino acids: CASSSDRSTDTQYF.

The V and J genes are TRBV7-2 and TRBJ2-1; 8 nucleotides align to TRBD2. Losses at the gene ends were 7 bases for V and 10 bases for J; bases not matched to a gene: 6. Per germline, CDR1 SGHTA and CDR2 FQGNSA. The CDR3 has 12 residues. As DNA, the CDR3 is TGTGCCAGCACCCCATTAGCGGGGGAGCAGTTCTTC. Residues: CASTPLAGEQFF.

This clone appeared a single time. Other DNA variants within this sample encode the same CDR3. The chain links TRBV11-1 to TRBJ2-7; unclear D gene. V was shortened by 1 base and J by 0 bases, with 10 bases between the two germline ends. The CDR3 covers 15 residues. Germline values: CDR1 SGHAT, CDR2 FQDESV (reference sequence). The CDR3 bases are TGTGCCAGCAGCTTAGAAGGGCAGAGCTCCTACGAGCAGTACTTC. This translates into CASSLEGQSSYEQYF.

This chain connects TRBV29-1 to TRBJ2-1; 13 bases are shared with TRBD2. V was pared by 3 bases and J by 5 bases, with 7 bases of the junction left unmatched. Germline values: CDR1 SQVTM, CDR2 ANQGSEA. This CDR3 has 16 residues. The CDR3 nucleotides are TGCAGCGTTGATAAGGGGGGGACTAGCGGGGACAATGAGCAGTTCTTC. Translation: CSVDKGGTSGDNEQFF.

This chain connects TRBV6-4 to TRBJ2-1; 8 bases fit TRBD1. This CDR3 contains 14 residues. Germline trimming cut 5 bases from V and 4 bases from J; bases unmatched to any gene: 4. The germline V gene encodes CDR1 MRHNA and CDR2 SNTAGT. The CDR3 sequence is CASSQDREYNEQFF. In nucleotides, the CDR3 is TGTGCCAGCAGTCAGGACAGGGAATACAATGAGCAGTTCTTC.

V and J are TRBV27 and TRBJ1-6; 10 bases align to TRBD1. The V segment lost 3 bases and the J segment 4 bases; nucleotides outside the gene matches: 9. This CDR3 region has 18 residues. CDR1 and CDR2 from the germline V gene are MNHEY and SMNVEV (reference sequence). CDR3 in DNA: TGTGCCAGCAGTTTCCGGGACAGGGGAATGGGGTATAATTCACCCCTCCACTTT. Residues: CASSFRDRGMGYNSPLHF.